The T cell receptor beta chain described here comes from a study of identical twins. Notes on the study in general: Insertions ran lower in abundant cord blood beta clonotypes, though not in memory repertoires. Modelling approaches yielded underestimates of out-of-frame TCR alpha sharing between monozygotic twins.

Only healthy Caucasians were enrolled as donors. A universal primer site was incorporated via template switching, and the cDNA contained unique molecular identifiers. Using its own MiXCR run on the 5' RACE reads, TCRdb lists one record per CDR3 protein. The sample has roughly 690,000 distinct CDR3 sequences; over 5% are singletons. As for this clonotype: Its antigen remains unidentified.

The CDR3 spans 15 residues. The V end was cut by 0 bases, the J end by 5 bases, with 10 bases between. The germline V gene encodes CDR1 LGHDT and CDR2 YNNKEL (reference sequence). The chain couples TRBV3-1 to TRBJ2-2, with unresolved D. The TCR sequence derives from a man aged 18-30 years in good health. Input material: naive T cells sorted from blood. CDR3 in amino acids: CASSQDGIRTGELFF. For the CDR3, the DNA is TGTGCCAGCAGCCAAGATGGGATTAGAACCGGGGAGCTGTTTTTT.